The present entry profiles one T cell receptor beta chain with its context. Antigen: not known. From germline, CDR1 is MNHNY and CDR2 SVGAGI (reference sequence). V was clipped by 6 bases and J by 7 bases; unmatched bases: 10. The CDR3 has 15 amino acids. The sample originates from a study of shared clonotypes between healthy human individuals. It was at deep level that the assay was run. Across several immunoSEQ plates, the genomic DNA of each subset was split evenly. The data were produced by immunoSEQ multiplex PCR, yet TCRdb's version contains in-frame clones alone and is incomplete. This table has approximately 500,000 clones, 79% appearing once. Study-wide results and caveats: Researchers sampled blood only, noting tissue repertoires likely differ.

This clonotype was obtained from a woman in her forties in good health. Some clones in this sample may be carry-over from other donors' samples. The sequencing sample was made of PBMCs. J is TRBJ2-2 and V is TRBV6-6, with TRBD1 identical over 8 bases. The CDR3 loop reads CASSRPRGRVGELFF. The DNA for the CDR3 is TGTGCCAGCAGCCGACCCAGGGGGCGGGTCGGGGAGCTGTTTTTT.